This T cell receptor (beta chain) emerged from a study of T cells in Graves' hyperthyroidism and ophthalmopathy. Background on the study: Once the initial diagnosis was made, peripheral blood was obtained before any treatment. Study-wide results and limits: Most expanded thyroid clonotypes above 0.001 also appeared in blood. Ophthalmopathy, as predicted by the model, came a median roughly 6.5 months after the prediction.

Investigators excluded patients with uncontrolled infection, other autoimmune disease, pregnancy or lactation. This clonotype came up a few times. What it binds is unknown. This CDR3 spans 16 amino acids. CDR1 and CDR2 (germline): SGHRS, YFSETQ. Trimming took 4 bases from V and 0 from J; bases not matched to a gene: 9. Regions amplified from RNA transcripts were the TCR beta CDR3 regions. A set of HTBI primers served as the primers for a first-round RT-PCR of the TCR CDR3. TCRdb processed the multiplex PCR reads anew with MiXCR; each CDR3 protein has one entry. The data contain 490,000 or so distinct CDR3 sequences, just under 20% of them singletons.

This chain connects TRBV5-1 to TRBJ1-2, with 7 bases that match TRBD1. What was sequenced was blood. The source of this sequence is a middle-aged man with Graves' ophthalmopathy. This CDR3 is CASSVDRVGANYGYTF. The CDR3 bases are TGCGCCAGCAGCGTCGACAGGGTCGGAGCTAACTATGGCTACACCTTC.